The 27 T cell receptor beta chains in this list originate from one sample, sequenced in a study of blood T cell repertoires in COVID-19. Data came from immunoSEQ multiplex PCR; TCRdb stores just in-frame clones and leaves some out. The table records approximately 300,000 clones, 80% to 90% of them present only once. The specimen sequenced was PBMCs or T cells enriched from blood (not recorded which). These receptors came from a woman in her twenties or thirties who had recovered from COVID-19.

This rearrangement joins TRBV10-3 to TRBJ1-1; the D gene is possibly TRBD1 (5 bases). The germline CDR1 and CDR2 sequences are ENHRY and SYGVKD. The CDR3 spans 16 residues. Trimming stripped 4 bases from V and 0 bases from J, with 15 bases between. The CDR3 here is CAISGETGTMNTEAFF. CDR3 nucleotides: TGTGCCATCAGTGGGGAAACAGGAACAATGAACACTGAAGCTTTCTTT.

The V gene is TRBV15, the J gene TRBJ1-6, with D unresolved. Trimming took off 0 bases at V and 10 bases at J, with 7 bases between the two ends. The germline V gene has CDR1 LNHNV and CDR2 YYDKDF (reference sequence). The CDR3 runs to 13 residues. CDR3 sequence: CATSREHESPLHF. CDR3 nucleotide sequence: TGTGCCACCAGCAGAGAACATGAATCACCCCTCCACTTT.

The chain couples TRBV28 to TRBJ1-2; D call uncertain. Germline CDR1 is MDHEN and CDR2 is SYDVKM. There are 14 residues in the CDR3. The V and J ends lost 5 bases and 1 base respectively, with 11 bases between them. The CDR3 spells CASSPPRRNYGYTF. The CDR3 nucleotides are TGTGCCAGCAGTCCCCCGAGGCGTAACTATGGCTACACCTTC.

The chain combines TRBV2 with TRBJ1-6, with 7 bases lining up with TRBD1. This CDR3 contains 15 residues. With 5 bases clipped from V and 8 bases from J, the junction kept 9 bases outside the gene matches. CDR1 is SNHLY and CDR2 is FYNNEI in the germline V gene. The CDR3 nucleotides read TGTGCCAGCAGTAAATCCGGGACAGAACATTCACCCCTCCACTTT. This sequence encodes CASSKSGTEHSPLHF.

V is TRBV15 and J is TRBJ2-3, with TRBD2 matching over 7 bases. V lost 0 bases, J lost 1 base, and 7 bases stayed unmatched. Per the germline V gene, CDR1 is LNHNV and CDR2 is YYDKDF (reference sequence). CDR3 size: 17 residues. DNA of the CDR3: TGTGCCACCAGCAGAGATGGTCCGGGAGGTGGCACAGATACGCAGTATTTT. Protein product: CATSRDGPGGGTDTQYF.

The chain uses TRBV4-1 and TRBJ1-2, with TRBD1 identical over 7 bases. The germline gives CDR1 MGHRA, CDR2 YSYEKL. The length of the CDR3 is 17 residues. V gave up 6 bases and J gave up 7 bases; unmatched junction bases: 20. The CDR3 DNA sequence: TGCGCCAGCAGGCCACCGGGCCAGGACAGGTATTACGGTGGCTACACCTTC. Its protein product is CASRPPGQDRYYGGYTF.

The V call is TRBV7-8, the J call TRBJ2-7; 7 nucleotides agree with TRBD2. This CDR3 has 14 amino acids. Germline CDR1 is SGHVS and CDR2 is FQNEAQ. V was clipped by 3 bases and J by 0 bases; unmatched bases: 2. The CDR3 coding sequence is TGTGCCAGCAGCTTTGCTAGCGGCTCCTACGAGCAGTACTTC. Its protein product is CASSFASGSYEQYF. Drawing the rest from reference TRBV7-8 and TRBJ2-7, the complete variable domain is GAGVSQSPRYKVAKRGQDVALRCDPISGHVSLFWYQQALGQGPEFLTYFQNEAQLDKSGLPSDRFFAERPEGSVSTLKIQRTQQEDSAVYLCASSFASGSYEQYFGPGTRLTVT.

This CDR3 is CASRRQGINSPLHF. As DNA, the CDR3 is TGTGCCAGCAGACGACAGGGTATTAATTCACCCCTCCACTTT. The chain couples TRBV3-1 (or the pseudogene TRBV3-2) to TRBJ1-6; 7 bases agree with TRBD1. The CDR3 length is 14 residues. V was clipped by 6 bases and J by 6 bases; unmatched bases: 5. CDR1 and CDR2 from the germline V gene are LGHDT and YNNKEL (reference sequence).

V and J are TRBV27 and TRBJ1-1, with 7 positions matching TRBD1. J gave up 5 bases and V 5 bases, and 11 bases lay outside the gene matches. Germline V gives CDR1 MNHEY, CDR2 SMNVEV (reference sequence). The CDR3 totals 15 residues. Here the CDR3 DNA reads TGTGCCAGCAGTACGGGAGCCCACAGGGGTACTGAAGCTTTCTTT. It encodes CASSTGAHRGTEAFF.

In this sample, this clone turned up once. J is TRBJ2-3 and V is TRBV18; 11 bases are shared with TRBD1. CDR3 size: 15 residues. J gave up 3 bases and V 3 bases, and 2 bases lay outside the gene matches. Germline V gene lookup returns CDR1 KGHSH and CDR2 LQKENI. This CDR3 reads CASSPDRGRTDTQYF. The CDR3 DNA reads as TGTGCCAGCTCACCGGACAGGGGGCGGACAGATACGCAGTATTTT.

The chain recombines TRBV28 with TRBJ2-5; 7 nucleotides line up with TRBD2. The germline CDR1 and CDR2 sequences are MDHEN and SYDVKM. The CDR3 sequence is 15 residues long. Trimming at V came to 5 bases and at J to 1 base, leaving 7 bases not matched to a gene. CDR3 sequence (DNA): TGTGCCAGCAGTATGCGGACTAGTCTCCAAGAGACCCAGTACTTC. Amino acid sequence: CASSMRTSLQETQYF. Complete variable domain (other parts from reference TRBV28 and TRBJ2-5): DVKVTQSSRYLVKRTGEKVFLECVQDMDHENMFWYRQDPGLGLRLIYFSYDVKMKEKGDIPEGYSVSREKKERFSLILESASTNQTSMYLCASSMRTSLQETQYFGPGTRLLVL.

The V call is TRBV7-9, the J call TRBJ1-2; tentative D call: TRBD1 (6 bases). The CDR3 runs 13 residues. CDR1 is SEHNR and CDR2 is FQNEAQ in the germline V gene (reference sequence). The germline V and J ends were trimmed by 5 bases and 5 bases, with 12 bases remaining between them. CDR3 sequence reads: CASSPLDSYGYTF. CDR3 in DNA: TGTGCCAGCAGCCCCTTGGACAGTTATGGCTACACCTTC.

This clone was picked up one time. The chain uses TRBV28 and TRBJ1-2; 8 bases are a match to TRBD1. Unmatched junction bases numbered 8, after V lost 8 bases and J lost 6 bases. This CDR3 contains 13 residues. CDR1 and CDR2 from the germline V gene are MDHEN and SYDVKM. The CDR3 loop is CASLLQGADGYTF. Written as DNA, the CDR3 is TGTGCCAGCCTTCTCCAGGGGGCGGATGGCTACACCTTC.

This chain uses TRBV27 with TRBJ1-5, with D possibly being TRBD1 (6 bases). Trimming removed 5 bases at V and 6 bases at J, with 23 bases between. CDR3 length: 17 residues. Germline V lookup: CDR1 MNHEY, CDR2 SMNVEV (reference sequence). This chain's CDR3 is CASSQTSPGGAGQPQHF. The CDR3 nucleotides read TGTGCCAGCAGTCAAACTTCCCCTGGGGGCGCAGGTCAGCCCCAGCATTTT.

This clone was detected only a few times. This sequence joins TRBV6-5 and TRBJ2-2; possible D gene TRBD1, 6 bases. With 0 bases removed from V and 8 bases from J, the gap between germline ends came to 10 bases. Germline V gene lookup returns CDR1 MNHEY and CDR2 SVGAGI. This CDR3 has 14 residues. In DNA form, the CDR3 reads TGTGCCAGCAGTTACTCGTGGGGGCTGGGGGAGCTGTTTTTT. Translating gives CASSYSWGLGELFF.

This rearrangement joins TRBV19 to TRBJ1-5, with D hard to call. Per the germline V gene, CDR1 is LNHDA and CDR2 is SQIVND (reference sequence). V lost 2 bases, J lost 11 bases, and 19 bases lay in between. This CDR3 is built from 15 residues. CDR3 nucleotide sequence: TGTGCCAGTAGTATATGGGCAGCGGGCGATTGGTCCCAGCATTTT. Amino acids: CASSIWAAGDWSQHF.

This chain uses TRBV5-1 with TRBJ2-1, with D perhaps TRBD2 (5 bases). Between the trimmed V and J ends, which lost 0 bases and 12 bases, there was a span of 7 bases. Germline loops: CDR1 SGHRS, CDR2 YFSETQ. The CDR3 has 11 residues. Here the CDR3 reads CASSLGGGQFF. DNA for the CDR3: TGCGCCAGCAGCTTGGGCGGAGGGCAGTTCTTC. The full variable domain, in which reference TRBV5-1 and TRBJ2-1 provide the parts outside the CDR3, is KAGVTQTPRYLIKTRGQQVTLSCSPISGHRSVSWYQQTPGQGLQFLFEYFSETQRNKGNFPGRFSGRQFSNSRSEMNVSTLELGDSALYLCASSLGGGQFFGPGTRLTVL.

This clone turned up a few times. V usage is TRBV5-1 and J usage is TRBJ2-1, with TRBD2 matching 9 bases. Looked up from germline, CDR1 is SGHRS and CDR2 is YFSETQ. There are 14 residues in the CDR3. J was trimmed by 5 bases and V by 8 bases; bases with no gene match: 8. In nucleotides, the CDR3 is TGCGCCAGTGCACTAGCGGGCACAAACAATGAGCAGTTCTTC. It is translated as CASALAGTNNEQFF.

The V gene is TRBV7-9, the J gene TRBJ2-2; D is possibly TRBD1 (6 bases). Trimming removed 5 bases from V and 3 bases from J, with 16 bases in between. The CDR3 length is 16 residues. The germline gives CDR1 SEHNR, CDR2 FQNEAQ (reference sequence). Here the CDR3 DNA reads TGTGCCAGCAGCGCACTACCGGGACAAGACACCGGGGAGCTGTTTTTT. Translated: CASSALPGQDTGELFF.

CDR3 bases: TGTGCCAGCAGGGAGACGTACGAATATGGCTACACCTTC. Encoded protein: CASRETYEYGYTF. The V and J genes are TRBV2 and TRBJ1-2; D is unresolved. The CDR3 extends over 13 amino acids. Germline V lookup: CDR1 SNHLY, CDR2 FYNNEI. V shed 6 bases and J shed 5 bases, with 13 bases lying between them.

CDR3 in amino acids: CASSYRQGLVYEQYF. The CDR3 coding sequence is TGTGCCAGCAGTTACAGGCAGGGGTTGGTGTACGAGCAGTACTTC. V gene TRBV6-5 combines with J gene TRBJ2-7; TRBD1 might be the D (6 bases). This CDR3 has 15 amino acids. V lost 2 bases and J lost 4, with 15 bases in between. The germline V gene has CDR1 MNHEY and CDR2 SVGAGI.

V gene TRBV10-1 combines with J gene TRBJ1-2; D is uncertain. CDR3 length: 10 residues. V was clipped by 6 bases and J by 9 bases, with 8 bases between them. The germline V gene has CDR1 WNHNN and CDR2 SYGVQD (reference sequence). CDR3 DNA sequence: TGCGCCAGCAGCCCAGGAAGCTACACCTTC. Translating gives CASSPGSYTF.

J is TRBJ1-1 and V is TRBV7-4; tentatively, D is TRBD1 (5 bases). Trimming removed 8 bases from V and 10 bases from J, with 26 bases in between. CDR3 length equals 15 residues. In germline, CDR1 is SGHVT, CDR2 SQSDAQ. The CDR3 loop reads CASDPSEGRDESAFF. Here the CDR3 DNA reads TGTGCCAGCGATCCATCAGAAGGGAGGGACGAATCAGCTTTCTTT.

The chain uses TRBV7-8 and TRBJ1-1; D possibly corresponds to TRBD1 (5 bases). The CDR3 covers 15 residues. Between the trimmed V and J ends, which lost 5 bases and 7 bases, there was a span of 20 bases. Germline CDR1 is SGHVS and CDR2 is FQNEAQ. The CDR3, as DNA: TGTGCCAGCAGCCAAGGGGAACTCTGGGCCAGTGAAGCTTTCTTT. It yields the protein CASSQGELWASEAFF.

V usage is TRBV5-1 and J usage is TRBJ1-2, with a weak D call TRBD1 (6 bases). Germline V CDR1 and CDR2: SGHRS, YFSETQ. CDR3 length equals 17 residues. Trimming removed 5 bases from V and 3 bases from J, with 23 bases in between. CDR3 sequence: CASSRGARGERDYGYTF. The CDR3 DNA follows: TGCGCCAGCAGTCGGGGGGCGCGAGGCGAACGGGACTATGGCTACACCTTC.

The chain has TRBV29-1 and TRBJ1-3; D is possibly TRBD1 (6 bases). Germline CDR1 reads SQVTM; CDR2 reads ANQGSEA. The CDR3 is made up of 15 amino acids. V was trimmed by 7 bases and J by 0 bases, leaving 16 bases between them. CDR3 sequence (DNA): TGCAGCGGGCCACGTAACAGGGTCTCTGGAAACACCATATATTTT. It yields the protein CSGPRNRVSGNTIYF.

The V call is TRBV6-6, the J call TRBJ2-7; 8 bases are shared with TRBD1. CDR3 length equals 16 residues. Germline V CDR1 and CDR2: MNHNY, SVGAGI (reference sequence). V lost 6 bases to trimming and J lost 0 bases; unmatched junction nucleotides: 10. The CDR3 protein is CASSPPTGVSSYEQYF. The CDR3 coding sequence is TGTGCCAGCAGCCCTCCGACAGGGGTAAGCTCCTACGAGCAGTACTTC.